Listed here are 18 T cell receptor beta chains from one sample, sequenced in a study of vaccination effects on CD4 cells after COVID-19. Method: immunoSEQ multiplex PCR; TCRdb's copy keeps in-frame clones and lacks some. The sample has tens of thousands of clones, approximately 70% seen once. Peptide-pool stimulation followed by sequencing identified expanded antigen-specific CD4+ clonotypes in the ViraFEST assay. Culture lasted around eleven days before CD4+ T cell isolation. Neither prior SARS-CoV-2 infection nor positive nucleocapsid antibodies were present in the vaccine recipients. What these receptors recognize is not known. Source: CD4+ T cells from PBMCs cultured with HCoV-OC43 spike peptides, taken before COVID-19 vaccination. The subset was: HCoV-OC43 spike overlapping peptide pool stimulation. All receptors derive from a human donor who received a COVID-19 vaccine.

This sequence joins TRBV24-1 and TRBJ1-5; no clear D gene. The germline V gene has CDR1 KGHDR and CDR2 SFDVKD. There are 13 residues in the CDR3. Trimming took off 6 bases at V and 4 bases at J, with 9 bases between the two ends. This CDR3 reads CATSPSGNQPQHF. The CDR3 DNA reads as TGTGCCACCAGTCCGTCGGGGAATCAGCCCCAGCATTTT.

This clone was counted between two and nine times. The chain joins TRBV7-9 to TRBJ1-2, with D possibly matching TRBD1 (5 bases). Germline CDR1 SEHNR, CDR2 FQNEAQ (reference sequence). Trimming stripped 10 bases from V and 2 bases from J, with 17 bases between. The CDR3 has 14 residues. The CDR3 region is CATQADTTNYGYTF. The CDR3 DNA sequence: TGTGCCACCCAGGCGGACACTACCAACTATGGCTACACCTTC.

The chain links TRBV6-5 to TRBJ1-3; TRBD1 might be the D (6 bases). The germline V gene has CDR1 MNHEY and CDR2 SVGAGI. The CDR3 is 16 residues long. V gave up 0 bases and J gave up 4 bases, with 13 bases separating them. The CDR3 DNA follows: TGTGCCAGCAGTTACTCGGGGGGCCGAGCGGGAAACACCATATATTTT. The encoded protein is CASSYSGGRAGNTIYF.

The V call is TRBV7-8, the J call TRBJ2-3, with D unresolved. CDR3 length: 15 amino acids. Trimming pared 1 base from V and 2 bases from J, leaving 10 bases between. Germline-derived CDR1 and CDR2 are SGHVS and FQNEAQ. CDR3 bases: TGTGCCAGCAGCTTAGTCGGGCAACCCACAGATACGCAGTATTTT. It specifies CASSLVGQPTDTQYF.

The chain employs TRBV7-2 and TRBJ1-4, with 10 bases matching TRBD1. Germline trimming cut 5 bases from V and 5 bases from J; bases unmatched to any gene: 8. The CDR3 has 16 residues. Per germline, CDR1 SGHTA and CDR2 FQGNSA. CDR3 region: CASSTRTGGKNEKLFF. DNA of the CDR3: TGTGCCAGCAGCACACGGACAGGGGGAAAGAATGAAAAACTGTTTTTT.

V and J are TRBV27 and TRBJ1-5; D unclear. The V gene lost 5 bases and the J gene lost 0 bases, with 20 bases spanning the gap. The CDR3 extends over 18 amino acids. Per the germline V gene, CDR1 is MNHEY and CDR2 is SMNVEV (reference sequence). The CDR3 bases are TGTGCCAGCAGTCCCGTCGGGTTCGCCGTCTATAGCAATCAGCCCCAGCATTTT. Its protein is CASSPVGFAVYSNQPQHF.

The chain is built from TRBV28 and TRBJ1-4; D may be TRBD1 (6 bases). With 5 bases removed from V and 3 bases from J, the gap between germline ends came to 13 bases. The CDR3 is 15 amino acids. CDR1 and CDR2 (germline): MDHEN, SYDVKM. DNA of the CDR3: TGTGCCAGCAGTCCCGGGACAAGTGCTAATGAAAAACTGTTTTTT. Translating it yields CASSPGTSANEKLFF. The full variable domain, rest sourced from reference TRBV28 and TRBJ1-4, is DVKVTQSSRYLVKRTGEKVFLECVQDMDHENMFWYRQDPGLGLRLIYFSYDVKMKEKGDIPEGYSVSREKKERFSLILESASTNQTSMYLCASSPGTSANEKLFFGSGTQLSVL.

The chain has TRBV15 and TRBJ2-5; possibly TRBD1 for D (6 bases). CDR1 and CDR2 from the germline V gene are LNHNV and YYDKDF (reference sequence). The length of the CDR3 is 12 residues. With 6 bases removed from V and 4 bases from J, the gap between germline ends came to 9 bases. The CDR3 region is CATSWGPETQYF. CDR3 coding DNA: TGTGCCACCAGTTGGGGGCCAGAGACCCAGTACTTC.

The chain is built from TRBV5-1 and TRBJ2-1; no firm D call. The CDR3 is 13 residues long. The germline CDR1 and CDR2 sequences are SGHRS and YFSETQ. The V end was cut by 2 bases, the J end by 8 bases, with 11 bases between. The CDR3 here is CASSLDQVDEQFF. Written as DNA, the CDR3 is TGCGCCAGCAGCTTAGACCAAGTCGATGAGCAGTTCTTC.

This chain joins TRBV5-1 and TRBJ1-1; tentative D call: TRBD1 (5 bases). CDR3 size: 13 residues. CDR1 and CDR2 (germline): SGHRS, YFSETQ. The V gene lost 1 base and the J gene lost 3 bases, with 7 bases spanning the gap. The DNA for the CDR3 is TGCGCCAGCAGCTTGTGGGGGGACACTGAAGCTTTCTTT. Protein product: CASSLWGDTEAFF.

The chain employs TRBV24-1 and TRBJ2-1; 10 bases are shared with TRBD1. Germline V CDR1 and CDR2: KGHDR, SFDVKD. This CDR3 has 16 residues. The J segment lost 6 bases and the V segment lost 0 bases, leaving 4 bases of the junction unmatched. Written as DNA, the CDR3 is TGTGCCACCAGTGATTTGGGGACAGGGGTTGGCAATGAGCAGTTCTTC. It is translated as CATSDLGTGVGNEQFF.

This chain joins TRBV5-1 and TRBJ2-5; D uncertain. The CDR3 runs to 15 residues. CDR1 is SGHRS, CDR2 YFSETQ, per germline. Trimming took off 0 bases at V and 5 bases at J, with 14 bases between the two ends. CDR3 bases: TGCGCCAGCAGCTTGGAGGGTTTGGATAGCGAGACCCAGTACTTC. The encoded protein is CASSLEGLDSETQYF.

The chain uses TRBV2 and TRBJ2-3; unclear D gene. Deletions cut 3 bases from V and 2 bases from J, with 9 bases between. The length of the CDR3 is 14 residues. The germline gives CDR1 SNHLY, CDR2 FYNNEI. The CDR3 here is CASSERQDTDTQYF. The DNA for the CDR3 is TGTGCCAGCAGTGAGAGGCAGGACACAGATACGCAGTATTTT.

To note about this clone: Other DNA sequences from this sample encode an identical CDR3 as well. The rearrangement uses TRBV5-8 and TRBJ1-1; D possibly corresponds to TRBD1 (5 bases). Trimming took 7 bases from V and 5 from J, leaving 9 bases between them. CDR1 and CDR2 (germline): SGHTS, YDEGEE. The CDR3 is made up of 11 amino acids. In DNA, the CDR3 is TGTGCCAGCCCGGGGGGGACTGAAGCTTTCTTT. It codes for CASPGGTEAFF.

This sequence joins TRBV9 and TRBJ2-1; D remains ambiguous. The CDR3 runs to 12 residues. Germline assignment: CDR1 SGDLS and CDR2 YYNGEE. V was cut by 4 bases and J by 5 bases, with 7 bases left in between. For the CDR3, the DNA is TGTGCCAGCAGCCCAATTAACAATGAGCAGTTCTTC. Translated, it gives CASSPINNEQFF.

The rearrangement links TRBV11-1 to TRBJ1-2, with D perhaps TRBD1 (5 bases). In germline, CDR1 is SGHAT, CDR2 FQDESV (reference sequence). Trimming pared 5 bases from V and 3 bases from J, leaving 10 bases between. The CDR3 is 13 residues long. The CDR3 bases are TGTGCCAGCAGCCCCGGCAGGGACTATGGCTACACCTTC. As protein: CASSPGRDYGYTF. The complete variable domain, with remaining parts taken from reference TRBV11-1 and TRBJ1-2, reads EAEVAQSPRYKITEKSQAVAFWCDPISGHATLYWYRQILGQGPELLVQFQDESVVDDSQLPKDRFSAERLKGVDSTLKIQPAELGDSAMYLCASSPGRDYGYTFGSGTRLTVV.

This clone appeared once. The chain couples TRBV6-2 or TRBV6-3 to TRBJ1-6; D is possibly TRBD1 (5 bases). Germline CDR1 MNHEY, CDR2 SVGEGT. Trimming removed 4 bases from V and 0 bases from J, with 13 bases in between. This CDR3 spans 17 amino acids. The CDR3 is CASSSGLLSSYNSPLHF. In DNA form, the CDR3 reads TGTGCCAGCAGTTCGGGACTTCTGAGCTCCTATAATTCACCCCTCCACTTT.

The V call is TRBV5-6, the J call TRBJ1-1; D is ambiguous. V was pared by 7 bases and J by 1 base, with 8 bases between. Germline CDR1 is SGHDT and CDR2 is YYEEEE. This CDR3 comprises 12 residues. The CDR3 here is CASGLGNTEAFF. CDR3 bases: TGTGCCAGCGGCCTGGGGAACACTGAAGCTTTCTTT.